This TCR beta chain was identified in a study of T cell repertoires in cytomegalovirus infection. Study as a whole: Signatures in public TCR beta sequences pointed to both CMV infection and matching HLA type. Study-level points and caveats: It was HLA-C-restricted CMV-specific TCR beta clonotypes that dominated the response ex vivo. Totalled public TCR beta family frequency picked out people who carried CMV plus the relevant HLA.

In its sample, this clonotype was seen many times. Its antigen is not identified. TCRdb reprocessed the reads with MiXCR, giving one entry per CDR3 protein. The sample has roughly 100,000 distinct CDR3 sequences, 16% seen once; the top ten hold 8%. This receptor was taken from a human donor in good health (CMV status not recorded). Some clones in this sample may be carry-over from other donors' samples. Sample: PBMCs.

This chain's CDR3 is CASSLAQTLNTDTQYF. CDR3 DNA sequence: TGTGCCAGCAGCTTAGCTCAGACCCTTAATACAGATACGCAGTATTTT. V gene TRBV7-2 combines with J gene TRBJ2-3, with D unresolved. The CDR3 length is 16 residues. V shed 0 bases and J shed 3 bases, with 13 bases lying between them. Per germline, CDR1 SGHTA and CDR2 FQGNSA.